A selection of T cell receptor beta chains follows, all from one sample in a study of T-cell memory formation after mild COVID-19. TCRdb passed the 5' RACE reads through MiXCR, listing each CDR3 protein once. The sample holds about 130,000 distinct CDR3 sequences; about 6% are singletons and the top ten take 2% to 2.5%. Sample: PBMCs or a T cell subset sorted from them (not recorded which). These receptors were collected from an adult woman who had mild COVID-19 (a few samples of this study predate the infection). Cell type and time point are not known. Each CDR3 is given with its conserved first and last residue. D genes are given only for firm matches. Rows give clone size only sometimes, using once, few, many, or a class for an expanded clone.

J,V,D,size,DNA,CDR3
TRBJ2-1,TRBV3-1,.,.,TGTGCCAGCAGCCAAGAAAGGTTGCCTTCCTACAATGAGCAGTTCTTC,CASSQERLPSYNEQFF
TRBJ2-5,TRBV15,.,many,TGTGCCACCAGCAGAGCAAGGGGGGAGACCCAGTACTTC,CATSRARGETQYF
TRBJ1-1,TRBV10-3,.,.,TGTGCCATCAGTGACAGGGGGAACACTGAAGCTTTCTTT,CAISDRGNTEAFF
TRBJ1-2,TRBV19,.,.,TGTGCCAGTAGTATAGAACTCAGCTATGGCTACACCTTC,CASSIELSYGYTF
TRBJ2-7,TRBV11-2,.,many,TGTGCCAGCAGCCCGACAAACCCCCCCTACGAGCAGTACTTC,CASSPTNPPYEQYF
TRBJ2-3,TRBV7-9,.,.,TGTGCCAGCAGCCTCCTCATGGGGCAGTATTTT,CASSLLMGQYF
TRBJ2-2,TRBV6-5,TRBD2,many,TGTGCCAGCAGTTACCACCGCGGGGGGCGCATTGGGGAGCTGTTTTTT,CASSYHRGGRIGELFF
TRBJ2-1,TRBV3-1,TRBD2,.,TGTGCCAGCAGCCAAGATATTCTAGCGGGGGGGAATGAGCAGTTCTTC,CASSQDILAGGNEQFF
TRBJ2-3,TRBV5-1,.,many,TGCGCCAGCAGCTTGGATCTTGGGGGCGGCACAGATACGCAGTATTTT,CASSLDLGGGTDTQYF
TRBJ2-1,TRBV12-3/TRBV12-4,.,.,TGTGCCAGCAGACAGGGTATTATCAATGAGCAGTTCTTC,CASRQGIINEQFF
TRBJ2-7,TRBV10-3,TRBD1,many,TGTGCCATCAGTGAGATGGACAGGGACGAGCAGTACTTC,CAISEMDRDEQYF
TRBJ2-1,TRBV4-3,TRBD1,many,TGCGCCAGCAGCCCGCGAGGACAGGCGCTCAATGAGCAGTTCTTC,CASSPRGQALNEQFF
TRBJ2-7,TRBV6-5,TRBD2,few,TGTGCCAGCACCCCAAGCCTAGCGGTTGCCTACGAGCAGTACTTC,CASTPSLAVAYEQYF
TRBJ1-6,TRBV7-2,.,few,TGTGCCAGCAGCCCCGCCCGAGACTCCTATAATTCACCCCTCCACTTT,CASSPARDSYNSPLHF
TRBJ2-1,TRBV6-5,.,many,TGTGCCAGCCGACTCGGGACCCTAGACAATGAGCAGTTCTTC,CASRLGTLDNEQFF
TRBJ2-3,TRBV12-3/TRBV12-4,.,many,TGTGCCAGCAGTTTTTCTTGGGTCCATGGACAGTACACAGATACGCAGTATTTT,CASSFSWVHGQYTDTQYF
TRBJ1-1,TRBV5-5,.,.,TGTGCCAGCAGCTCCCTTCCAACTCCCGTGACAGCTCTCGGCACTGAAGCTTTCTTT,CASSSLPTPVTALGTEAFF
TRBJ1-1,TRBV7-9,.,few,TGTGCCAGCAGCTTAATGGGGAGCAACACTGAAGCTTTCTTT,CASSLMGSNTEAFF
TRBJ1-3,TRBV21-1,.,many,TGTGCCAGCAGCCGACGAGGACAGGCGCGCTCTGGAAACACCATATATTTT,CASSRRGQARSGNTIYF
TRBJ1-2,TRBV5-1,.,.,TGCGCCAGCAGCACAGGGACAACGGGGAACTATGGCTACACCTTC,CASSTGTTGNYGYTF
TRBJ2-5,TRBV7-9,.,few,TGTGCCAGCAGCACTCAGGCCTCCGGGGAGGAGACCCAGTACTTC,CASSTQASGEETQYF
TRBJ2-1,TRBV5-1,TRBD2,many,TGCGCCAGCAGCTTTAGCGGGGGCTCCTACAATGAGCAGTTCTTC,CASSFSGGSYNEQFF